A selection of T cell receptor beta chains follows, all from one sample in a study of T cell responses to AZD1222 COVID-19 vaccine. Generated by immunoSEQ multiplex PCR, the TCRdb table keeps only in-frame clones and is missing some. The sample lists 66,000 or so clones, roughly 90% occurring once. The material was peripheral blood, obtained on day 0 of AZD1222 vaccination. The receptors originated from an adult in good health. CDR3s include the opening cysteine and the closing phenylalanine or tryptophan. A D gene is named only where the DNA matches it firmly. The size field is filled for only some rows; it gives once, few, many or a size class.

J: TRBJ2-1
V: TRBV6-2/TRBV6-3
D: TRBD1
size: few
DNA: TGTGCCAGCAGTTACGGGACAGGGTCGGGCCCAGAGCAGTTCTTC
CDR3: CASSYGTGSGPEQFF

J: TRBJ2-1
V: TRBV3-1/TRBV3-2
D: -
size: -
DNA: TGTGCCAGCAGGGGAACAGTAGATTACAATGAGCAGTTCTTC
CDR3: CASRGTVDYNEQFF

J: TRBJ1-2
V: TRBV5-4
D: -
size: -
DNA: TGTGCCAGCACCCGGAAACGACAAGATGGCTACACCTTC
CDR3: CASTRKRQDGYTF

J: TRBJ1-5
V: TRBV11-2
D: -
size: -
DNA: TGTGCCAGCAGTTCGGACCACAATCAGCCCCAGCATTTT
CDR3: CASSSDHNQPQHF

J: TRBJ2-2
V: TRBV5-1
D: -
size: -
DNA: TGCGCCAGCAGCGCGTTACAGGGTAGGGGCACCGGGGAGCTGTTTTTT
CDR3: CASSALQGRGTGELFF

J: TRBJ2-6
V: TRBV18
D: -
size: once
DNA: TGTGCCAGCTCACCCCAACCCCCGGGCGGGGCCAACGTCCTGACTTTC
CDR3: CASSPQPPGGANVLTF

J: TRBJ2-2
V: TRBV19
D: -
size: many
DNA: TGTGCCAGTAGTATCCCTTTCACAGTAGGCGTCGCCGGGGAGCTGTTTTTT
CDR3: CASSIPFTVGVAGELFF

J: TRBJ2-3
V: TRBV5-4
D: -
size: once
DNA: TGTGCCAGCAGCTTGGCCAGGAGAGGTTCAGGGCCAGATACGCAGTATTTT
CDR3: CASSLARRGSGPDTQYF

J: TRBJ2-7
V: TRBV5-4
D: TRBD1
size: -
DNA: TGTGCCAGCAGCTTGAGGCGACAGGGGGACTACGAGCAGTACTTC
CDR3: CASSLRRQGDYEQYF

J: TRBJ2-2
V: TRBV7-2
D: TRBD2
size: -
DNA: TGTGCCAGCAGACGAACTAGCGGGGGTGACACCGGGGAGCTGTTTTTT
CDR3: CASRRTSGGDTGELFF

J: TRBJ1-3
V: TRBV7-9
D: -
size: few
DNA: TGTGCCAGCAGCTACACGTCTGGAAACACCATATATTTT
CDR3: CASSYTSGNTIYF

J: TRBJ2-5
V: TRBV19
D: TRBD1
size: -
DNA: TGTGCCAGTAGTGCACAGGGGTTTCAAGAGACCCAGTACTTC
CDR3: CASSAQGFQETQYF

J: TRBJ2-5
V: TRBV7-6
D: TRBD2
size: -
DNA: TGTGCCAGCAGCTTGGGACTAGCGGGGGGGCAAGGGCTGGAGACCCAGTACTTC
CDR3: CASSLGLAGGQGLETQYF

J: TRBJ2-6
V: TRBV27
D: -
size: -
DNA: TGTGCCAGCAGTTTATTACCCGGTAGCTCTGGGGCCAACGTCCTGACTTTC
CDR3: CASSLLPGSSGANVLTF

J: TRBJ1-5
V: TRBV28
D: -
size: -
DNA: TGTGCCAGCAGTTCAGCCCAGCCCCAGCATTTT
CDR3: CASSSAQPQHF

J: TRBJ1-1
V: TRBV3-1/TRBV3-2
D: -
size: -
DNA: TGTGCCAGCAGCCAAGCTAGGAGTGAAGCTTTCTTT
CDR3: CASSQARSEAFF

J: TRBJ2-5
V: TRBV5-1
D: TRBD1
size: -
DNA: TGCGCCAGCAGCCCACAGGGGGCAGAGACCCAGTACTTC
CDR3: CASSPQGAETQYF

J: TRBJ2-7
V: TRBV11-3
D: TRBD2
size: -
DNA: TGTGCCAGCAGCTTTCCATTAGCGGGGGCCTCCTACGAGCAGTACTTC
CDR3: CASSFPLAGASYEQYF

J: TRBJ2-5
V: TRBV6-6
D: TRBD2
size: -
DNA: TGTGCCAGCAGTCGGGGGGGAGGGGCGCCCACAGAGACCCAGTACTTC
CDR3: CASSRGGGAPTETQYF

J: TRBJ2-2
V: TRBV15
D: -
size: -
DNA: TGTGCCACCAGCAGTAGCGTAGGGTTTCCCGGGGAGCTGTTTTTT
CDR3: CATSSSVGFPGELFF

J: TRBJ1-1
V: TRBV7-2
D: -
size: -
DNA: TGTGCCAGCAGACAGGGTAGGGAGGGAGCTTTCTTT
CDR3: CASRQGREGAFF

J: TRBJ2-4
V: TRBV30
D: -
size: -
DNA: TGTGCCTGGAGCCTCGGGGGCCTAGCCAAAAACATTCAGTACTTC
CDR3: CAWSLGGLAKNIQYF

J: TRBJ1-2
V: TRBV19
D: -
size: once
DNA: TGTGCCAGTAGTATAGCGGCCGTCTATGGCTACACCTTC
CDR3: CASSIAAVYGYTF

J: TRBJ2-1
V: TRBV2
D: -
size: -
DNA: TGTGCCAGCAAGGGACAAGTCAATGAGCAGTTCTTC
CDR3: CASKGQVNEQFF

J: TRBJ1-1
V: TRBV7-9
D: TRBD1
size: -
DNA: TGTGCCAGCAGCTGGACAGGGGGAGCTGAAGCTTTCTTT
CDR3: CASSWTGGAEAFF

J: TRBJ1-5
V: TRBV5-5
D: -
size: -
DNA: TGTGCCAGCAGCTTGAAAGGGGGGACGGGTCAGCCCCAGCATTTT
CDR3: CASSLKGGTGQPQHF

J: TRBJ2-7
V: TRBV28
D: TRBD1
size: -
DNA: TGTGCCAGCAGTTCGGGACAGTCGGACGAGCAGTACTTC
CDR3: CASSSGQSDEQYF

J: TRBJ2-5
V: TRBV5-1
D: -
size: -
DNA: TGCGCCAGCAGCGGGCTAAAAGAGACCCAGTACTTC
CDR3: CASSGLKETQYF

J: TRBJ2-1
V: TRBV28
D: -
size: -
DNA: TGTGCCAGCAGTTTAGGTGGGAGTGTCTACAATGAGCAGTTCTTC
CDR3: CASSLGGSVYNEQFF

J: TRBJ2-1
V: TRBV7-2
D: TRBD2
size: few
DNA: TGTGCCAGCAGCTTAGTTGAGGGCGGGGGGCCACTATACAATGAGCAGTTCTTC
CDR3: CASSLVEGGGPLYNEQFF

J: TRBJ1-2
V: TRBV7-9
D: TRBD1
size: once
DNA: TGTGCCAGCAGTTCGACGGGACAGGGCCATGGCTACACCTTC
CDR3: CASSSTGQGHGYTF

J: TRBJ2-7
V: TRBV2
D: -
size: -
DNA: TGTGCCAGTAGGGGGGGGCTACCCTACGAGCAGTACTTC
CDR3: CASRGGLPYEQYF

J: TRBJ2-6
V: TRBV14
D: TRBD2
size: once
DNA: TGTGCCAGCAGCCAAGGGCTAGCGGCCCACTCTGGGGCCAACGTCCTGACTTTC
CDR3: CASSQGLAAHSGANVLTF

J: TRBJ1-1
V: TRBV6-6
D: -
size: -
DNA: TGTGCCAGCAGGGGGTTCGGGGTCAACACTGAAGCTTTCTTT
CDR3: CASRGFGVNTEAFF

J: TRBJ2-2
V: TRBV7-7
D: TRBD1
size: -
DNA: TGTGCTAGCAGCTTAGCGCCAACAGGGGCCACCGGGGAGCTGTTTTTT
CDR3: CASSLAPTGATGELFF

J: TRBJ2-7
V: TRBV5-1
D: -
size: -
DNA: TGCGCCAGCAGCTTGGCCACGGCCGACTACGAGCAGTACTTC
CDR3: CASSLATADYEQYF

J: TRBJ2-1
V: TRBV12-3/TRBV12-4
D: -
size: -
DNA: TGTGCCAGCAGTCCAACGTCGGGAGTAGAGCAGTTCTTC
CDR3: CASSPTSGVEQFF

J: TRBJ1-2
V: TRBV7-9
D: -
size: -
DNA: TGTGCCAGCAGCTTAGAACAGACGGGCTATGGCTACACCTTC
CDR3: CASSLEQTGYGYTF

J: TRBJ1-1
V: TRBV28
D: -
size: -
DNA: TGTGCCAGCAGTTTATCCAGGGGAGAGGCTTTCTTT
CDR3: CASSLSRGEAFF

J: TRBJ1-1
V: TRBV4-2
D: -
size: -
DNA: TGTGCCAGCAGCCAAGATCCGAACACTGAAGCTTTCTTT
CDR3: CASSQDPNTEAFF

J: TRBJ1-1
V: TRBV28
D: -
size: -
DNA: TGTGCCAGCAGCCCGGGGATCACTGAAGCTTTCTTT
CDR3: CASSPGITEAFF

J: TRBJ2-3
V: TRBV27
D: TRBD1
size: medium-sized
DNA: TGTGCCAGCGCAACCGGGACAGGGACAAATACGCAGTATTTT
CDR3: CASATGTGTNTQYF

J: TRBJ1-3
V: TRBV6-6
D: TRBD1
size: -
DNA: TGTGCCAGCAGTCTCTACCGGCGGGGGGACAGGGACGGAAACACCATATATTTT
CDR3: CASSLYRRGDRDGNTIYF

J: TRBJ2-3
V: TRBV7-6
D: -
size: -
DNA: TGTGCCAGCAGCTATACTCGTGGGGGCACAGATACGCAGTATTTT
CDR3: CASSYTRGGTDTQYF

J: TRBJ2-2
V: TRBV27
D: -
size: -
DNA: TGTGCCAGCAGTTTCGGCGGCACCGGGGAGCTGTTTTTT
CDR3: CASSFGGTGELFF

J: TRBJ2-7
V: TRBV11-2
D: -
size: -
DNA: TGTGCCAGCAGCTTAGACCACAGGGTCGTGGGCGAAGGCGAGCAGTACTTC
CDR3: CASSLDHRVVGEGEQYF

J: TRBJ1-5
V: TRBV19
D: -
size: -
DNA: TGTGCCAGTAGTATGGCTACAGGGTTTTGGAATCAGCCCCAGCATTTT
CDR3: CASSMATGFWNQPQHF

J: TRBJ1-2
V: TRBV5-1
D: -
size: -
DNA: TGCGCCAGCAGCCAAGGAAGGGAGGGACTGCGAGGTGGCTACACCTTC
CDR3: CASSQGREGLRGGYTF